The entry that follows covers one TCR beta chain sequence. The CDR3 spans 15 residues. The V gene end was trimmed by 4 bases and the J gene end by 5 bases; junction bases not matched to a gene: 9. Looked up from germline, CDR1 is DFQATT and CDR2 is SNEGSKA (reference sequence). The data were taken from a study of CD8 T cells in ankylosing spondylitis. TCRdb re-derived calls from the 5' RACE reads in MiXCR, one entry per CDR3 protein. The top ten hold roughly 6.7% of the sample, which has approximately 220,000 distinct CDR3 sequences, approximately 24% seen once. The J gene is TRBJ2-1, the V gene TRBV20-1; 9 bases align to TRBD1. This sequence was found in a male donor with ankylosing spondylitis or in good health (not recorded which). The sequencing sample was made of blood, either unsorted or a sorted T cell fraction (not recorded which). CDR3 bases: TGCAGTGCTATCTCCGGGACAGGGATCCACAATGAGCAGTTCTTC. It codes for CSAISGTGIHNEQFF.